What follows are 8 T cell receptor beta chains derived from one specimen sequenced in a study of identical twins (dated by TCRdb to 2016 to 2017). Libraries were prepared through 5' RACE. Data came from an Illumina HiSeq 2000. TCRdb trimmed the raw reads at Q25, called clones with MiXCR and kept productive beta chains. Rows are combined by CDR3 protein, so each entry shows the most common genes and DNA. This sample comprises about 520,000 distinct CDR3 sequences, less than 25% of them detected only once. The ten largest clones capture roughly 0.91% of the sample. These records were also assigned to another study, of T cells expressing NK-cell markers.

The material sequenced was CD4+ T cells sorted from blood. These receptors were taken from a woman aged 18-30 years in good health.

The V and J genes are TRBV10-3 and TRBJ2-2; 8 positions agree with TRBD2. The length of the CDR3 is 13 residues. Germline CDR1 ENHRY, CDR2 SYGVKD. V lost 4 bases and J lost 8; bases outside the gene matches: 3. The CDR3 DNA follows: TGTGCCATCAGTGCCGGCGGGAGGGGGGAGCTGTTTTTT. Translation: CAISAGGRGELFF.

This chain joins TRBV30 and TRBJ2-3; TRBD2 matches at 8 bases. The CDR3 loop spans 16 amino acids. Germline CDR1 is GTSNPN and CDR2 is SVGIG (reference sequence). Germline trimming cut 0 bases from V and 1 base from J; bases unmatched to any gene: 6. The chain's CDR3 is CAWSVLGREGTDTQYF. The DNA for the CDR3 is TGTGCCTGGAGTGTACTCGGGCGGGAGGGCACAGATACGCAGTATTTT.

V gene TRBV20-1 combines with J gene TRBJ1-1; D ambiguous. Trimming took 2 bases from V and 2 from J, leaving 9 bases between them. The CDR3 loop spans 13 amino acids. Germline CDR1 and CDR2: DFQATT and SNEGSKA (reference sequence). As DNA, the CDR3 is TGCAGTGCTAGATACGCGACTAACACTGAAGCTTTCTTT. Translated, it gives CSARYATNTEAFF.

This clonotype was picked up a small number of times. The V call is TRBV6-1, the J call TRBJ2-3; D unresolved. The CDR3 runs to 13 residues. The V gene's germline CDR1 is MNHNS and CDR2 SASEGT. V lost 8 bases, J lost 1 base, and 10 bases lay in between. The CDR3 protein is CASVDAGTDTQYF. For the CDR3, the DNA is TGTGCCAGCGTTGACGCGGGCACAGATACGCAGTATTTT.

The chain combines TRBV20-1 with TRBJ1-1, with D tentatively TRBD1 (5 bases). This CDR3 spans 13 amino acids. Germline values: CDR1 DFQATT, CDR2 SNEGSKA (reference sequence). V was pared by 6 bases and J by 5 bases, with 16 bases between. CDR3 in DNA: TGCAGTGCCCTGTTGAGGGGCGGGACTGAAGCTTTCTTT. It yields the protein CSALLRGGTEAFF.

This clonotype was picked up many times. The CDR3 protein is CASSYAADNQPQHF. CDR3 nucleotides: TGTGCCAGCAGTTACGCGGCAGACAATCAGCCCCAGCATTTT. V is TRBV6-5 and J is TRBJ1-5; D unclear. Trimming pared 2 bases from V and 3 bases from J, leaving 8 bases between. The CDR3 is made up of 14 amino acids. CDR1 and CDR2 from the germline V gene are MNHEY and SVGAGI.

The V call is TRBV6-1, the J call TRBJ2-7; 15 bases match TRBD2. CDR1 and CDR2 from the germline V gene are MNHNS and SASEGT. V shed 3 bases, J shed 0 bases, and the junction held 15 bases outside the gene matches. CDR3 length equals 21 residues. The DNA for the CDR3 is TGTGCCAGCAGTGATCAGGTTGGCCGGACTAGCGGGGGGGGAAGCTCCTACGAGCAGTACTTC. Its protein product is CASSDQVGRTSGGGSSYEQYF.

This clonotype was seen many times. The J gene is TRBJ2-3, the V gene TRBV28; possibly TRBD1 for D (5 bases). The CDR3 consists of 14 residues. Trimming took off 5 bases at V and 1 base at J, with 10 bases between the two ends. The germline V gene encodes CDR1 MDHEN and CDR2 SYDVKM. CDR3 DNA sequence: TGTGCCAGCAGTGTAGGACAAGGCACAGATACGCAGTATTTT. It encodes CASSVGQGTDTQYF.